The next 9 T cell receptor beta chains were all read from a single sample in a study of response to subunit inactivated influenza vaccine. Using its own MiXCR run on the RT-PCR reads, TCRdb lists one record per CDR3 protein. The sample holds about 580,000 distinct CDR3 sequences, 12% to 15% seen once. This sample comprised PBMCs from blood, obtained about 11 days after vaccination. These receptor sequences come from a man aged 45-65 years who received an inactivated influenza vaccine.

The V and J genes are TRBV18 and TRBJ2-7; 9 bases are a match to TRBD1. J gave up 2 bases and V 3 bases, and 8 bases lay outside the gene matches. Germline CDR1 is KGHSH and CDR2 is LQKENI. This CDR3 contains 16 residues. The CDR3 coding sequence is TGTGCCAGCTCACCGCTACACCGGGACAGGGCCTACGAGCAGTACTTC. It specifies CASSPLHRDRAYEQYF.

The gene calls are TRBV20-1 and TRBJ1-1; D is undetermined. The V end lost 0 bases, the J end lost 12 bases, and 17 bases lay between the germline ends. In germline, CDR1 is DFQATT, CDR2 SNEGSKA (reference sequence). This CDR3 spans 13 amino acids. DNA for the CDR3: TGCAGTGCTAGAGATCGGGGTACGGTTTTGACTTTCTTT. Its protein product is CSARDRGTVLTFF.

This clonotype is labeled medium-sized. V and J are TRBV29-1 and TRBJ2-3; TRBD2 might be the D (5 bases). The germline gives CDR1 SQVTM, CDR2 ANQGSEA. This CDR3 region has 14 residues. V lost 3 bases and J 1 base, leaving 11 bases between the germline ends. The CDR3 loop is CSVESGVGTDTQYF. CDR3 coding DNA: TGCAGCGTTGAGTCCGGGGTAGGCACAGATACGCAGTATTTT.

The DNA of the CDR3 is TGTGCCAGCAGCCAAGAATTGGGGGCCATACAAGAGACCCAGTACTTC. Translation: CASSQELGAIQETQYF. The chain has TRBV3-1 and TRBJ2-5; the D gene is possibly TRBD1 (6 bases). Germline V gives CDR1 LGHDT, CDR2 YNNKEL (reference sequence). Trimming removed 0 bases at V and 2 bases at J, with 13 bases between. There are 16 residues in the CDR3.

A note on this clonotype: At one boundary the junction diverges from the germline segment, which might be a read error. The chain employs TRBV6-5 and TRBJ1-6, with D unresolved. Germline values: CDR1 MNHEY, CDR2 SVGAGI. The CDR3 runs to 15 residues. The CDR3 DNA sequence: TGTGCCAGCAGTTACTCGAGAGGAGCGCTGTCCGTATTGCTATTT. Its translation is CASSYSRGALSVLLF.

V gene TRBV20-1 combines with J gene TRBJ2-7; 12 nucleotides line up with TRBD2. V was pared by 0 bases and J by 5 bases, with 14 bases of the junction left unmatched. The CDR3 covers 18 residues. Germline lookup yields CDR1 DFQATT and CDR2 SNEGSKA (reference sequence). This CDR3 is CSARDPITTSGSWNEQYF. The CDR3 coding sequence is TGCAGTGCTAGAGATCCCATAACGACTAGCGGGAGTTGGAACGAGCAGTACTTC.

V usage is TRBV5-1 and J usage is TRBJ1-6; 7 bases align to TRBD1. The CDR3 totals 15 residues. CDR1 SGHRS and CDR2 YFSETQ come from the germline V gene. Trimming took 4 bases from V and 7 from J; bases not matched to a gene: 8. The CDR3 DNA reads TGCGCCAGCAGCCCTAATACAGGGGAAAATTCACCCCTCCACTTT. Protein: CASSPNTGENSPLHF.

V gene TRBV12-3 or TRBV12-4 combines with J gene TRBJ2-2; the D gene is possibly TRBD2 (6 bases). The CDR3 has 15 residues. Trimming pared 8 bases from V and 4 bases from J, leaving 17 bases between. Here the CDR3 reads CASGNGGSTTGELFF. The CDR3 DNA reads TGTGCCAGCGGCAATGGGGGGAGTACCACCGGGGAGCTGTTTTTT.

The chain uses TRBV20-1 and TRBJ2-1, with D perhaps TRBD2 (6 bases). The CDR3 sequence is 14 residues long. CDR1 DFQATT and CDR2 SNEGSKA come from the germline V gene (reference sequence). The ends were cut back, 4 bases at V and 0 bases at J, with 10 bases in the middle. Here the CDR3 DNA reads TGCAGTGCTACCCGGGGGAGCTCCTACAATGAGCAGTTCTTC. It encodes CSATRGSSYNEQFF.